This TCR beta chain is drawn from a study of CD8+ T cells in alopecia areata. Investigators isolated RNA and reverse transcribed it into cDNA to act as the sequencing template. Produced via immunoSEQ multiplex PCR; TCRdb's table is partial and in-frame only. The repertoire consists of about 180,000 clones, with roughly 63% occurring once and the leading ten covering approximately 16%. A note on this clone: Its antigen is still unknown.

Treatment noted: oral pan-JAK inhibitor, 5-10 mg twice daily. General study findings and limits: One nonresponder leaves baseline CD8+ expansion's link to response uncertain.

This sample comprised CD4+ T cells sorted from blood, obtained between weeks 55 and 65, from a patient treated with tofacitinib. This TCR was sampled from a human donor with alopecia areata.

This CDR3 reads CASSPDQGLAGEWADTQYF. CDR3 DNA: TGTGCCAGCAGCCCCGACCAAGGACTAGCGGGCGAGTGGGCAGATACGCAGTATTTT. V and J are TRBV4-2 and TRBJ2-3, with 11 bases that match TRBD2. CDR3 size: 19 residues. Germline V gene lookup returns CDR1 LGHNA and CDR2 YNFKEQ. The trim removed 4 bases at V and 4 bases at J, leaving 16 bases unmatched.